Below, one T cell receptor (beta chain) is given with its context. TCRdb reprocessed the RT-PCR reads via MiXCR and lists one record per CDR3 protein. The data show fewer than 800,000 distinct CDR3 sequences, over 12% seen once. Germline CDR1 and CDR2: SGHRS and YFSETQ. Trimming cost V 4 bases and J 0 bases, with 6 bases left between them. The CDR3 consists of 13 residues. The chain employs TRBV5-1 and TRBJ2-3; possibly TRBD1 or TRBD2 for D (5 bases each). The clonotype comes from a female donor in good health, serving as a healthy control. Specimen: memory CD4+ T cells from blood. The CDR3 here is CASSGDSTDTQYF. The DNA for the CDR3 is TGCGCCAGCAGCGGGGACAGCACAGATACGCAGTATTTT. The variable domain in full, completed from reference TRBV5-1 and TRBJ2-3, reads KAGVTQTPRYLIKTRGQQVTLSCSPISGHRSVSWYQQTPGQGLQFLFEYFSETQRNKGNFPGRFSGRQFSNSRSEMNVSTLELGDSALYLCASSGDSTDTQYFGPGTRLTVL.